This is a list of T cell receptor beta chains from one sample in a study of blood T cells in healthy people across ages. Using its own MiXCR run on the 5' RACE reads, TCRdb lists one record per CDR3 protein. In the table there are about 1.6 million distinct CDR3 sequences, 30% to 40% of which are singletons. The specimen was blood. The receptor set was obtained from a woman younger than 45 in good health. Each CDR3 is given with its conserved first and last residue. A D gene is named only where the DNA matches it firmly. Clone size is shown for a subset of rows, as once, few, many or a class of expanded clone.

CDR3 DNA | CDR3 protein | V gene | clone size | J gene | D gene
TGTGCCAGCACCACTGGCGGGGGGCGGGCTTATGCAGATACGCAGTATTTT | CASTTGGGRAYADTQYF | TRBV11-2 | once | TRBJ2-3 | TRBD2
TGTGCCAGCAGTGAACCTAGCGGGATCAACGAGCAGTACTTC | CASSEPSGINEQYF | TRBV25-1 | many | TRBJ2-7 | TRBD2
TGTGCCAGCAGCTTGATGGGATCGGAGGTGTCCTACGAGCAGTACTTC | CASSLMGSEVSYEQYF | TRBV7-2 | few | TRBJ2-7 | NA
TGTGCCAGCAGCCAAGTCGGAGCGGAAGATACGCAGTATTTT | CASSQVGAEDTQYF | TRBV3-1 | NA | TRBJ2-3 | NA
TGTGCCAGCAGCTTCCGGACGGCCGGTCGGGGTACGCAGTATTTT | CASSFRTAGRGTQYF | TRBV7-9 | NA | TRBJ2-3 | NA
TGTGCCAGCACAAGGGGGGGTGGCACTAATGAAAAACTGTTTTTT | CASTRGGGTNEKLFF | TRBV6-6 | NA | TRBJ1-4 | NA
TGCAGCGTCTGCAGGGCCGGAGGGACCCAGTACTTC | CSVCRAGGTQYF | TRBV29-1 | NA | TRBJ2-5 | NA
TGCAGTGCTAGATCCGCTCGGAGCGCCCCCTACGAGCAGTACTTC | CSARSARSAPYEQYF | TRBV20-1 | few | TRBJ2-7 | NA
TGTGCCAGCAGGGAGACAGGGGCTCTTGGAGACGAGCAGTACTTC | CASRETGALGDEQYF | TRBV7-7 | NA | TRBJ2-7 | TRBD1
TGTGCCAGCAGCCCAGGGACAGGGATTGGGCAAGAGACCCAGTACTTC | CASSPGTGIGQETQYF | TRBV3-1 | NA | TRBJ2-5 | TRBD1
TGCAGTGCACAAACAGGTATTAGCCCCAATTTTGGGGCCAACGTCCTGACTTTC | CSAQTGISPNFGANVLTF | TRBV20-1 | NA | TRBJ2-6 | NA
TGTGCCAGCAATTTAGCGGGGGACAAGAACATTCAGTACTTC | CASNLAGDKNIQYF | TRBV6-1 | few | TRBJ2-4 | TRBD2
TGTGCCAGCAGGTCTTCGACAGGGGCGAACACTGAAGCTTTCTTT | CASRSSTGANTEAFF | TRBV27 | NA | TRBJ1-1 | TRBD1
TGTGCCAGCAGACTAGCGGGAGTCTACGAGCAGTACTTC | CASRLAGVYEQYF | TRBV28 | many | TRBJ2-7 | TRBD2
TGTGCCAGCAGTTTTTATGCGGGGGGGAATGAGCAGTTCTTC | CASSFYAGGNEQFF | TRBV27 | few | TRBJ2-1 | TRBD2
TGTGCCAGCAGCTTACCCATGTTTGCGGGGGAAACCTACGAGCAGTACTTC | CASSLPMFAGETYEQYF | TRBV7-9 | NA | TRBJ2-7 | TRBD2
TGTGCCTGTAATAGCGTATCCTACAATGAGCAGTTCTTC | CACNSVSYNEQFF | TRBV28 | few | TRBJ2-1 | NA
TGTGCCAGCAGCCGTAAGAGGGCAGGGGTAGACGAGCAGTACTTC | CASSRKRAGVDEQYF | TRBV28 | NA | TRBJ2-7 | NA
TGTGCCACCACCAGATCCGGGGGGATTGGAGAGCAGTACTTC | CATTRSGGIGEQYF | TRBV7-2 | NA | TRBJ2-7 | TRBD2
TGTGCCATCAGTGAGTCTGGGAGGACAAGGAACAATGAGCAGTTCTTC | CAISESGRTRNNEQFF | TRBV10-3 | NA | TRBJ2-1 | NA
TGTGCCAGCTCACCGGGTCAGGGCCGACCTAACAATGAGCAGTTCTTC | CASSPGQGRPNNEQFF | TRBV18 | few | TRBJ2-1 | NA
TGTGCCAGCAACAGGGACCGGAATAGCAATCAGCCCCAGCATTTT | CASNRDRNSNQPQHF | TRBV9 | NA | TRBJ1-5 | NA
TGTGCCAGCAGTTTCCTTGGCAGGGGATATGGCTACACCTTC | CASSFLGRGYGYTF | TRBV27 | few | TRBJ1-2 | NA
TGTGCCAGCAGTGAGGGGCCAGGTAATAGCGATGAGCAGTTCTTC | CASSEGPGNSDEQFF | TRBV27 | NA | TRBJ2-1 | NA
TGTGCCATCAGTGAAAGGGGGCCCGATACGCAGTATTTT | CAISERGPDTQYF | TRBV10-3 | few | TRBJ2-3 | TRBD1
TGCGCCAGCAGCTTGGCTACAGGGGCGGCCTACGAGCAGTACTTC | CASSLATGAAYEQYF | TRBV5-1 | NA | TRBJ2-7 | TRBD1
TGCAGCGTTGAAGACGGACAGCCATCCTACGAGCACTACTTC | CSVEDGQPSYEHYF | TRBV29-1 | NA | TRBJ2-7 | NA
TGCGCCAGCAGCAGCCCACTAGCGGGAGGAGGTAGCTCCTACAATGAGCAGTTCTTC | CASSSPLAGGGSSYNEQFF | TRBV5-1 | NA | TRBJ2-1 | TRBD2
TGTGCCATCAGTGAGGTCTCTTCCTACGAGCAGTACTTC | CAISEVSSYEQYF | TRBV10-3 | many | TRBJ2-7 | NA
TGTGCCAGCAGCCTAGCTATCGACCTGAGCTACGAGCAGTACTTC | CASSLAIDLSYEQYF | TRBV7-9 | many | TRBJ2-7 | NA
TGTGCCAGCAGTGAAGCTCCCGGACTAGCGGGACCCTATTACAATGAGCAGTTCTTC | CASSEAPGLAGPYYNEQFF | TRBV6-1 | NA | TRBJ2-1 | TRBD2
TGTGCCAGCAGCCTGAAACCAGGGAAGCAGTACTTC | CASSLKPGKQYF | TRBV13 | many | TRBJ2-7 | NA
TGCAGTGCCGGACCATACAATGAGCAGTTCTTC | CSAGPYNEQFF | TRBV20-1 | NA | TRBJ2-1 | NA
TGTGCCAGCAGCAAAGCGCTGGGGGGGGCCCTGGGCTCACCCCTCCACTTT | CASSKALGGALGSPLHF | TRBV21-1 | NA | TRBJ1-6 | NA
TGTGCCAGCACCCAAGGACTAGCGGGAGTTGATGAGCAGTTCTTC | CASTQGLAGVDEQFF | TRBV3-1 | NA | TRBJ2-1 | TRBD2
TGTGCCAGCTCACCTTCTGCGCGGCAAGAGACCCAGTACTTC | CASSPSARQETQYF | TRBV18 | few | TRBJ2-5 | NA